These T cell receptor beta chains were read from a single sample in a study of radiotherapy plus CTLA-4 blockade in lung cancer. Clones were read by immunoSEQ multiplex PCR, and TCRdb kept only the in-frame ones, dropping some. This sample has 55,000 or so clones; around four fifths occur once, and the top ten carry roughly 6%. The input for sequencing was peripheral blood, taken from a patient treated with radiotherapy plus ipilimumab. The source is a human donor with non-small cell lung cancer whose response to radiotherapy plus ipilimumab could not be evaluated. Both conserved end residues are part of each CDR3. D genes are given only for firm matches. Rows give clone size only sometimes, using once, few, many, or a class for an expanded clone.

v_call	d_call	j_call	clone_size	cdr3_nt	cdr3_aa
TRBV5-4	TRBD1	TRBJ2-1	-	TGTGCCAGCAGTCCCCCCGGGACAGGGGGCCGCAATGAGCAGTTCTTC	CASSPPGTGGRNEQFF
TRBV5-1	TRBD2	TRBJ2-5	once	TGCGCCAGCAGCTTGGTAGCGGGAGTACAAGAGACCCAGTACTTC	CASSLVAGVQETQYF
TRBV19	-	TRBJ2-1	-	TGTGCCAGTAGTACACCGGGGAATGAGCAGTTCTTC	CASSTPGNEQFF
TRBV6-6	-	TRBJ1-2	few	TGTGCCAGCAGTGCAGGTTCGGACTATGGCTACACCTTC	CASSAGSDYGYTF
TRBV2	-	TRBJ1-1	-	TGTGCCAGCAGTGGTTCCGGGGGTCAGGTGAACACTGAAGCTTTCTTT	CASSGSGGQVNTEAFF
TRBV6-1	-	TRBJ1-2	-	TGTGCCAGCATATTTTTAGGGGCTGGCTACACCTTC	CASIFLGAGYTF
TRBV30	TRBD1	TRBJ1-1	-	TGTGCCTGGACATCAGCCGGACAGGGGGGAAAGGAAGCTTTCTTT	CAWTSAGQGGKEAFF
TRBV18	-	TRBJ1-1	-	TGTGCCAGCTCACCAGGGGAGGGGAGAACTGAAGCTTTCTTT	CASSPGEGRTEAFF
TRBV10-3	-	TRBJ2-5	-	TGTGCCATCAGTGACCCCGGGGGAAGTCGTACCCAGTACTTC	CAISDPGGSRTQYF
TRBV9	TRBD1	TRBJ1-4	-	TGTGCCAGCAGCCGGACAGGGTCTAATGAAAAACTGTTTTTT	CASSRTGSNEKLFF
TRBV5-1	-	TRBJ2-1	-	TGCGCCAGTAGCCTCTCTAGGAACTCCTACAATGAGCAGTTCTTC	CASSLSRNSYNEQFF
TRBV7-2	-	TRBJ1-2	-	TGTGCCAGCTCGACAGCTTCCTATGGCTACACCTTC	CASSTASYGYTF
TRBV11-3	-	TRBJ1-2	-	TGTGCCAGCAGCCGGACAGTTAACTATGGCTACACCTTC	CASSRTVNYGYTF
TRBV6-1	-	TRBJ2-2	-	TGTGCCAGCAGTGAAGCGCTTCACGGCGGGACCGGGGAGCTGTTTTTT	CASSEALHGGTGELFF
TRBV5-1	TRBD2	TRBJ2-5	-	TGCGCCAGCTCCCCGGGGGGGGCCATTCGCCAAGAGACCCAGTACTTC	CASSPGGAIRQETQYF
TRBV10-2	TRBD1	TRBJ1-2	-	TGCGCCAGCGGTCTGGACAGGGATGGCTACACCTTC	CASGLDRDGYTF
TRBV6-1	-	TRBJ1-2	-	TGTGCCAGCAACCCCGGGTATGGCTACACCTTC	CASNPGYGYTF
TRBV27	TRBD1	TRBJ2-7	-	TGTGCCAGCAGTTTTCTGACAGGGGGCCTCCCCACCTACGAGCAGTACTTC	CASSFLTGGLPTYEQYF
TRBV25-1	TRBD1	TRBJ1-5	-	TGTGCCAGCAGTGAATCAGGGGGGCTAGGTCAGCCCCAGCATTTT	CASSESGGLGQPQHF
TRBV27	TRBD2	TRBJ2-1	-	TGTGCCAGCAGTTTACGGCTAGCGGGGTACAATGAGCAGTTCTTC	CASSLRLAGYNEQFF
TRBV5-5	TRBD1	TRBJ1-5	-	TGTGCCAGCAGATGGGGGACAGGCAATCAGCCCCAGCATTTT	CASRWGTGNQPQHF
TRBV19	TRBD2	TRBJ2-7	-	TGTGCTGGGGAGGGGCCTACCTACGAGCAGTACTTC	CAGEGPTYEQYF
TRBV6-1	TRBD1	TRBJ2-7	few	TGTGCCAGCAGCCCCGGACAGGGCAATAGCTACGAGCAGTACTTC	CASSPGQGNSYEQYF
TRBV5-1	TRBD1	TRBJ2-2	few	TGCGCCAGCAGCATAAACAGGGGGGACACCGGGGAGCTGTTTTTT	CASSINRGDTGELFF
TRBV7-9	-	TRBJ1-2	-	TGTGCCAGCAGCCCGGACAGTCCGACTCCTAACTATGGCTACACCTTC	CASSPDSPTPNYGYTF
TRBV4-1	TRBD1	TRBJ1-5	few	TGCGCCAGCAGCCAAGATTGGGTCGAGGGGGCCCCCAATCAGCCCCAGCATTTT	CASSQDWVEGAPNQPQHF
TRBV7-8	TRBD2	TRBJ2-1	-	TGTGCCAGCAGCTCCCTACTAGCGGGGGCCTTCAATGAGCAGTTCTTC	CASSSLLAGAFNEQFF